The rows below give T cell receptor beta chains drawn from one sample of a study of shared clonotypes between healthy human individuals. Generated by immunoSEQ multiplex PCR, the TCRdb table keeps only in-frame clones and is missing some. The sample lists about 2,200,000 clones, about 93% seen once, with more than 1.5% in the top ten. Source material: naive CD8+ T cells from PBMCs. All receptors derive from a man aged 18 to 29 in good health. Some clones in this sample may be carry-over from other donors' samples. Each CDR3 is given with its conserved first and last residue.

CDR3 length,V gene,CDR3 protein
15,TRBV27,CASSLSPGTNTEAFF
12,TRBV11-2,CASSPTVNEQFF
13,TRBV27,CASSPQGWQPQHF
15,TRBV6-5,CASTPTAGEGETQYF
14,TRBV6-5,CASSYGDDSYEQYF
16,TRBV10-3,CAISSPSGSSYNEQFF
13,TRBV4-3,CASSPDYPNEQFF
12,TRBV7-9,CASSYGITEAFF
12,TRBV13,CASSSMTTGAFF
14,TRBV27,CASSLGARYNEQFF
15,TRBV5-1,CASTLEVQGVNEQYF
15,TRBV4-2,CASSQRTDFTYGYTF
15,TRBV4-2,CASSPTAYSNQPQHF
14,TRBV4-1,CASSQDLRGNIQYF
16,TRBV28,CASSLWQQGQRDTQYF
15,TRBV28,CASSFPPGGSDEQYF
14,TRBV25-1,CASSGTGWDTEAFF
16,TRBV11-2,CASSLMVAGNTDTQYF
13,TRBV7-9,CASSRDRPTEAFF
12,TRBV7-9,CASSFGGPPQHF
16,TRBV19,CASSSAWGLADYEQYF
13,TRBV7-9,CASRLRQGNEQFF
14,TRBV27,CASSLLIQGNEQFF
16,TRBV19,CASSIDGGRWSYEQYF
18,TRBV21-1,CASSRTAPRRGSYNEQFF
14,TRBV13,CASSLGLRVGEQYF
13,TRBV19,CASSPIGPLEQYF